This T cell receptor (beta chain) stems from a study of blood T cell repertoires in COVID-19. V dropped 3 bases and J dropped 0; count of bases not matched to a gene: 5. The germline gives CDR1 LNHNV, CDR2 YYDKDF (reference sequence). This CDR3 is 18 amino acids long. Only one count was recorded for this clone. Data came from immunoSEQ multiplex PCR; TCRdb stores just in-frame clones and leaves some out. The sample records over 85,000 clones, 80% to 90% being singletons. Sequenced material: peripheral blood. The origin of this receptor is a woman aged 70-85 years with acute or convalescent COVID-19. The chain links TRBV15 to TRBJ2-6; 10 nucleotides match TRBD1. For the CDR3, the DNA is TGTGCCACCAGCAGCACGGACAGGGGGTCCTCTGGGGCCAACGTCCTGACTTTC. It specifies CATSSTDRGSSGANVLTF.